Each of the 5 T cell receptor beta chains below was sequenced from the same sample in a study of T cell responses to AZD1222 COVID-19 vaccine. Measured with immunoSEQ multiplex PCR; TCRdb has only the in-frame clones, and not every one. The top ten clones hold 1% of a sample with 180,000 or so clones, over 85% of them seen once. The specimen comprised peripheral blood, sampled 28 days after the second dose of the MenACWY control vaccine. These receptors were collected from an adult who received the MenACWY meningococcal vaccine as a control.

The chain combines TRBV11-2 with TRBJ2-7; 9 nucleotides match TRBD1. This CDR3 contains 17 residues. The V and J ends lost 5 bases and 2 bases, in that order; junction bases with no gene match: 13. Germline CDR1 is SGHAT and CDR2 is FQNNGV. CDR3 region: CASSTRFKTGGPYEQYF. The CDR3 region has the DNA TGTGCCAGCAGCACCCGCTTTAAGACAGGGGGACCCTACGAGCAGTACTTC.

The V and J genes are TRBV5-6 and TRBJ1-5, with 10 positions matching TRBD1. Germline-derived CDR1 and CDR2 are SGHDT and YYEEEE. The CDR3 extends over 14 amino acids. After removal of 2 bases from V and 6 bases from J, the junction contained 2 bases not matched to a gene. The DNA for the CDR3 is TGTGCCAGCAGCTTCGGACAGGGGGGTCAGCCCCAGCATTTT. Its protein product is CASSFGQGGQPQHF.

V usage is TRBV9 and J usage is TRBJ2-5; D might be TRBD1 (5 bases). This CDR3 contains 14 residues. The germline gives CDR1 SGDLS, CDR2 YYNGEE. V was clipped by 0 bases and J by 1 base, with 7 bases between them. The DNA for the CDR3 is TGTGCCAGCAGCGTAGAGGGGTCCCAAGAGACCCAGTACTTC. The encoded protein is CASSVEGSQETQYF.

The rearrangement uses TRBV19 and TRBJ1-2; possible D gene TRBD1, 6 bases. This CDR3 contains 15 residues. Germline CDR1 is LNHDA and CDR2 is SQIVND (reference sequence). V gave up 8 bases and J gave up 0 bases, with 16 bases separating them. CDR3 nucleotides: TGTGCCAGTCTCGGGGGGCCCCACACTAACTATGGCTACACCTTC. This sequence encodes CASLGGPHTNYGYTF.

V gene TRBV19 combines with J gene TRBJ1-6, with TRBD1 identical over 10 bases. With 8 bases clipped from V and 14 bases from J, the junction kept 6 bases outside the gene matches. Looked up from germline, CDR1 is LNHDA and CDR2 is SQIVND (reference sequence). The CDR3 is made up of 12 amino acids. The CDR3: CASQTGTGALHF. DNA for the CDR3: TGTGCCAGTCAGACCGGGACAGGGGCCCTCCACTTT.